These 12 T cell receptor beta chains were sequenced from one sample in a study of T cell changes during pregnancy in multiple sclerosis. Assay: immunoSEQ multiplex PCR; the TCRdb copy retains only in-frame clones and omits some. In the table there are about 70,000 clones, roughly 94% of which are singletons. The sample here was peripheral blood, taken in the third trimester of pregnancy. These receptors all stem from a female donor with multiple sclerosis, enrolled in a pregnancy study.

The CDR3 spells CASSRNDRGRETQYF. For the CDR3, the DNA is TGTGCCAGCAGTCGAAACGACAGGGGGCGAGAGACCCAGTACTTC. The chain joins TRBV6-5 to TRBJ2-5; 10 bases match TRBD1. The V gene's germline CDR1 is MNHEY and CDR2 SVGAGI. With 5 bases clipped from V and 4 bases from J, the junction kept 7 bases outside the gene matches. The CDR3 has 15 amino acids.

CDR3 in DNA: TGTGCCAGCAGCTTAACGGGCAGGGGTCATGAGACCCAGTACTTC. Translation: CASSLTGRGHETQYF. This sequence joins TRBV7-3 and TRBJ2-5, with D maybe TRBD1 (6 bases). CDR1 SGHTA and CDR2 FQGTGA come from the germline V gene. The CDR3 contains 15 residues. With 0 bases removed from V and 5 bases from J, the gap between germline ends came to 13 bases.

J is TRBJ2-4 and V is TRBV19; possible D gene TRBD2, 6 bases. V gave up 0 bases and J gave up 7 bases, with 10 bases separating them. Germline values: CDR1 LNHDA, CDR2 SQIVND (reference sequence). CDR3 length: 14 residues. The CDR3 nucleotides are TGTGCCAGTAGTATAGATGGAGGGTGGAACATTCAGTACTTC. Its translation is CASSIDGGWNIQYF.

This clone came up a few times. This sequence joins TRBV25-1 and TRBJ1-1; 7 bases align to TRBD1. CDR1 is MGHDK, CDR2 SYGVNS, per germline. This CDR3 has 14 amino acids. Trimming cost V 5 bases and J 4 bases; bases outside gene matches: 7. CDR3: CASSPTGDATEAFF. The CDR3, as DNA: TGTGCCAGCAGTCCTACAGGGGACGCCACTGAAGCTTTCTTT. Complete variable domain (other parts from reference TRBV25-1 and TRBJ1-1): EADIYQTPRYLVIGTGKKITLECSQTMGHDKMYWYQQDPGMELHLIHYSYGVNSTEKGDLSSESTVSRIRTEHFPLTLESARPSHTSQYLCASSPTGDATEAFFGQGTRLTVV.

The CDR3 coding sequence is TGTGCCAGCAGCTTAGGCGGTGGCTACGAGCAGTACTTC. It codes for CASSLGGGYEQYF. This chain connects TRBV11-2 to TRBJ2-7; unclear D gene. Between the trimmed V and J ends, which lost 1 base and 3 bases, there was a span of 7 bases. From germline, CDR1 is SGHAT and CDR2 FQNNGV. This CDR3 comprises 13 residues.

The chain couples TRBV29-1 to TRBJ1-2, with D perhaps TRBD1 (6 bases). V lost 7 bases, J lost 4 bases, and 19 bases lay in between. Germline CDR1 SQVTM, CDR2 ANQGSEA. The CDR3 runs to 14 residues. Written as DNA, the CDR3 is TGCAGCGCCGGGAGGGGGAGACAGTCCTATGGCTACACCTTC. Protein: CSAGRGRQSYGYTF.

This clone appeared once. The chain uses TRBV7-2 and TRBJ2-5, with TRBD1 matching 10 bases. V was clipped by 4 bases and J by 5 bases; unmatched bases: 7. Germline CDR1 reads SGHTA; CDR2 reads FQGNSA. CDR3 length: 15 residues. CDR3 coding DNA: TGTGCCAGCAGCTCAGACAGGGGGCGCCTGGAGACCCAGTACTTC. This encodes CASSSDRGRLETQYF.

J is TRBJ1-1 and V is TRBV27; perhaps TRBD1 as D (6 bases). Trimming shortened V by 6 bases and J by 2 bases, and 16 bases separated the two germline ends. CDR1 and CDR2 from the germline V gene are MNHEY and SMNVEV (reference sequence). The CDR3 sequence is 15 residues long. The CDR3 DNA follows: TGTGCCAGCAGCCCAAGACAGGCCATCAACACTGAAGCTTTCTTT. Translation gives CASSPRQAINTEAFF.

This chain joins TRBV19 and TRBJ2-5; TRBD2 matches 10 bases. Germline assignment: CDR1 LNHDA and CDR2 SQIVND (reference sequence). The CDR3 runs 15 residues. Trimming cost V 3 bases and J 4 bases; bases outside gene matches: 5. The CDR3 sequence is CASSMLAGEGETQYF. CDR3 in DNA: TGTGCCAGTAGTATGCTAGCGGGGGAGGGAGAGACCCAGTACTTC.

The chain recombines TRBV7-9 with TRBJ2-7; 10 nucleotides line up with TRBD2. CDR3 size: 15 residues. The junction had 1 base not matched to a gene; V was cut back by 2 bases and J by 0 bases. CDR1 SEHNR and CDR2 FQNEAQ come from the germline V gene (reference sequence). The CDR3 DNA reads TGTGCCAGCAGCTTATTAGCGGGGGGCTCCTACGAGCAGTACTTC. Its protein is CASSLLAGGSYEQYF.

V usage is TRBV27 and J usage is TRBJ2-3; D is undetermined. This CDR3 is built from 15 residues. V was cut by 3 bases and J by 0 bases, with 10 bases left in between. CDR1 and CDR2 from the germline V gene are MNHEY and SMNVEV (reference sequence). The CDR3 DNA sequence: TGTGCCAGCAGTTTTTATGTTTCTAGCACAGATACGCAGTATTTT. It translates to CASSFYVSSTDTQYF.

The rearrangement joins TRBV13 to TRBJ2-1; TRBD1 matches at 8 bases. CDR3 length: 14 residues. V gave up 3 bases and J gave up 3 bases; unmatched junction bases: 1. Germline V lookup: CDR1 PRHDT, CDR2 FYEKMQ (reference sequence). The CDR3 bases are TGTGCCAGCAGCTTCGGACAGGGCTACAATGAGCAGTTCTTC. It yields the protein CASSFGQGYNEQFF.